This T cell receptor (beta chain) was captured in a study of response to subunit inactivated influenza vaccine. This clonotype occurred a few times. The antigen is unknown. Trimming removed 1 base from V and 0 bases from J, with 6 bases in between. CDR3 length: 13 residues. CDR1 is GTSNPN and CDR2 is SVGIG in the germline V gene (reference sequence). General study findings and limits: Authors proposed each seasonal influenza vaccination draws in few new T cells.

Using its own MiXCR run on the RT-PCR reads, TCRdb lists one record per CDR3 protein. The data show fewer than 800,000 distinct CDR3 sequences, 15% to 18% seen once. The V gene is TRBV30, the J gene TRBJ1-1, with D hard to call. Material: PBMCs from blood, obtained about 13 days after vaccination. This sequence originates from a man in his fifties or sixties who received an inactivated influenza vaccine. The CDR3 reads CAWSEEMNTEAFF. The CDR3 nucleotides read TGTGCCTGGAGTGAGGAGATGAACACTGAAGCTTTCTTT.